Sequencing of this TCR beta chain was carried out in a study of T cells after yellow fever vaccination. Study-wide background: Low-cell-number fractions underwent preparation using SMART-Seq v4 Ultra Low Input.

A universal primer site and UMIs were added as TCR cDNA was made by 5'RACE template switching. TCRdb re-derived calls from the 5' RACE reads in MiXCR, one entry per CDR3 protein. The sample lists about 85,000 distinct CDR3 sequences; approximately 12% were seen once. Study outcomes and limitations: FACS-sorted repertoires could harbor abundant contaminating bulk-population clonotypes. The study re-detected most primary-vaccination clones after the booster (about 95% CD4, almost 90% CD8).

V lost 3 bases and J lost 2, with 1 base in between. This CDR3 comprises 11 residues. Germline V gene data show CDR1 as LGHNT and CDR2 as FRNRAP. In its sample, this clonotype was seen many times. The starting material was CD8+ T cells not binding an NS4B(214-222) dextramer, sorted from PBMCs, obtained 20 to 25 days after the first yellow fever vaccination. This clonotype was sampled from a man in his late teens or twenties who received the YFV17D yellow fever vaccine. The J gene is TRBJ2-5, the V gene TRBV12-5; D gene uncertain. The CDR3 sequence: CASGFQETQYF. As DNA, the CDR3 is TGTGCTAGTGGTTTTCAAGAGACCCAGTACTTC.